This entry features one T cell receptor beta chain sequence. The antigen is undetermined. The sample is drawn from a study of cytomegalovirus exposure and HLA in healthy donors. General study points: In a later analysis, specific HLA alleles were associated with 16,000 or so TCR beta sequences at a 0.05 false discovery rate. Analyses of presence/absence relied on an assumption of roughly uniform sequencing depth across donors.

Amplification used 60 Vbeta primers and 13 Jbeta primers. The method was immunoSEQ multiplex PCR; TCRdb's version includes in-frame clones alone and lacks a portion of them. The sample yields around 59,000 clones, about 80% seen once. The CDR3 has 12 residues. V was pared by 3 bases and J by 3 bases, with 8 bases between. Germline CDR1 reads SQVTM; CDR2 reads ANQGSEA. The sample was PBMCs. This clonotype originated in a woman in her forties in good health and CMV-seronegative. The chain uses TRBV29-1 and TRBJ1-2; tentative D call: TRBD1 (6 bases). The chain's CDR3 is CSVDAGDYGYTF. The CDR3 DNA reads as TGCAGCGTTGACGCAGGGGACTATGGCTACACCTTC.